This TCR beta chain was recovered during a study of blood T cell repertoires in COVID-19. Study-level background: Samples came from the United States, Italy and Spain, spanning acute and convalescent COVID-19. T cells, B-cell-depleted T cells, or PBMCs provided the cDNA or gDNA that served as material.

The data were produced by immunoSEQ multiplex PCR, yet TCRdb's version contains in-frame clones alone and is incomplete. The sample has roughly 100,000 clones, around 82% seen once; the top ten hold 4.8%. V lost 2 bases to trimming and J lost 0 bases, with 9 bases between them. CDR3 length: 14 amino acids. Per germline, CDR1 SGDLS and CDR2 YYNGEE. The chain employs TRBV9 and TRBJ2-7; a weak D match, TRBD1 (6 bases). The source of this sequence is a man between 60 and 75 years old with acute or convalescent COVID-19. What was sequenced was peripheral blood. CDR3 in amino acids: CASSVETGSYEQYF. CDR3 DNA sequence: TGTGCCAGCAGCGTCGAGACAGGCTCCTACGAGCAGTACTTC.